A single sample is the source of the 24 T cell receptor beta chains below, sequenced in a study of cytomegalovirus exposure and HLA in healthy donors. 13 Jbeta primers and 60 Vbeta primers were used for the PCR. TCRdb keeps only in-frame clones here, not all; method: immunoSEQ multiplex PCR. The sample shows around 150,000 clones, about 77% of them seen only once. Sequencing used PBMCs. The receptors originated from a man between 18 and 29 years old in good health and CMV-seropositive.

V usage is TRBV28 and J usage is TRBJ2-7; D may be TRBD1 (6 bases). V was clipped by 8 bases and J by 1 base, with 18 bases between them. Germline-derived CDR1 and CDR2 are MDHEN and SYDVKM. This CDR3 is built from 15 residues. The CDR3 bases are TGTGCCAGCTCCCCCGGGACAAAAACTTCCTACGAGCAGTACTTC. It specifies CASSPGTKTSYEQYF. Based on the CDR3 plus reference TRBV28 and TRBJ2-7, the full variable domain is DVKVTQSSRYLVKRTGEKVFLECVQDMDHENMFWYRQDPGLGLRLIYFSYDVKMKEKGDIPEGYSVSREKKERFSLILESASTNQTSMYLCASSPGTKTSYEQYFGPGTRLTVT.

This chain joins TRBV10-3 and TRBJ1-2, with 8 bases that match TRBD1. With 6 bases clipped from V and 1 base from J, the junction kept 4 bases outside the gene matches. There are 14 residues in the CDR3. Germline CDR1 reads ENHRY; CDR2 reads SYGVKD. CDR3 amino acids: CAIRDRVDNYGYTF. The CDR3 DNA is TGTGCCATCAGGGACAGGGTGGATAACTATGGCTACACCTTC.

This chain connects TRBV7-9 to TRBJ1-1; tentative D call: TRBD1 (5 bases). V shed 5 bases and J shed 0 bases, with 13 bases lying between them. The CDR3 contains 15 residues. CDR1 and CDR2 from the germline V gene are SEHNR and FQNEAQ (reference sequence). The CDR3 DNA reads as TGTGCCAGCAGCCAAATTAGGGGCATGAACACTGAAGCTTTCTTT. It specifies CASSQIRGMNTEAFF.

Details on this clone: One end of the junction is discordant with germline, which a read error may explain. The rearrangement joins TRBV5-6 to TRBJ1-1; TRBD1 matches at 12 bases. Germline CDR1 and CDR2: SGHDT and YYEEEE. The CDR3 has 18 amino acids. The CDR3 sequence is CASSLPERDRGLNAEAFF. The CDR3 DNA follows: TGTGCCAGCAGCTTGCCCGAACGGGACAGGGGGCTGAACGCTGAAGCTTTCTTT. Based on the CDR3 plus reference TRBV5-6 and TRBJ1-1, the full variable domain is DAGVTQSPTHLIKTRGQQVTLRCSPKSGHDTVSWYQQALGQGPQFIFQYYEEEERQRGNFPDRFSGHQFPNYSSELNVNALLLGDSALYLCASSLPERDRGLNAEAFFGQGTRLTVV.

The gene calls are TRBV28 and TRBJ2-7; 10 bases are shared with TRBD1. V dropped 6 bases and J dropped 5; count of bases not matched to a gene: 4. Per germline, CDR1 MDHEN and CDR2 SYDVKM. The CDR3 extends over 13 amino acids. The CDR3 here is CASRRQGADEQYF. In DNA form, the CDR3 reads TGTGCCAGCAGGCGACAGGGGGCAGACGAGCAGTACTTC.

The J gene is TRBJ2-1, the V gene TRBV6-4; D is unresolved. The CDR3 is 12 residues long. Germline V gene sequence: CDR1 MRHNA, CDR2 SNTAGT. The V end lost 8 bases, the J end lost 8 bases, and 13 bases lay between the germline ends. CDR3 residues: CASGQAPDEQFF. In nucleotides, the CDR3 is TGTGCCAGCGGTCAAGCTCCGGATGAGCAGTTCTTC.

In regard to this clone: The conserved phenylalanine or tryptophan is not found at the CDR3 terminus, so this likely reflects a read error. The chain employs TRBV6-1 and TRBJ1-6; no clear D. With 2 bases removed from V and 10 bases from J, the gap between germline ends came to 24 bases. Per germline, CDR1 MNHNS and CDR2 SASEGT. This CDR3 is built from 18 residues. CDR3 residues: CASSELPHGFGIISPLHL. DNA of the CDR3: TGTGCCAGCAGTGAACTGCCCCATGGGTTCGGGATTATCTCACCCCTCCACCTT.

This sequence joins TRBV4-2 and TRBJ2-1; no clear D gene. Germline V gene sequence: CDR1 LGHNA, CDR2 YNFKEQ. The CDR3 covers 12 residues. Trimming took 1 base from V and 6 from J, leaving 4 bases between them. CDR3 nucleotide sequence: TGTGCCAGCAGCCAAGGTCTCAATGAGCAGTTCTTC. Translated: CASSQGLNEQFF.

The rearrangement joins TRBV5-4 to TRBJ2-1; 7 bases align to TRBD2. Per the germline V gene, CDR1 is SGHNT and CDR2 is YYREEE (reference sequence). There are 16 residues in the CDR3. V dropped 1 base and J dropped 5; count of bases not matched to a gene: 9. CDR3 sequence reads: CASSLTGYGGDNEQFF. The CDR3 coding sequence is TGTGCCAGCAGCTTGACCGGCTATGGGGGGGACAATGAGCAGTTCTTC.

The chain carries TRBV19 and TRBJ1-2, with D perhaps TRBD1 (6 bases). Germline V gene lookup returns CDR1 LNHDA and CDR2 SQIVND (reference sequence). The V end was cut by 8 bases, the J end by 5 bases, with 18 bases between. The CDR3 runs to 14 residues. The DNA of the CDR3 is TGTGCCAGTCAAAACACAGGGTTAGCATATGGCTACACCTTC. Its protein is CASQNTGLAYGYTF.

V and J are TRBV10-2 and TRBJ1-1; D is possibly TRBD1 (6 bases). Trimming took off 2 bases at V and 5 bases at J, with 12 bases between the two ends. The V gene's germline CDR1 is WSHSY and CDR2 SAAADI. The CDR3 length is 14 residues. The CDR3 protein is CASSEQGMTTEAFF. CDR3 coding DNA: TGCGCCAGCAGTGAGCAGGGGATGACAACTGAAGCTTTCTTT.

The V gene is TRBV7-9, the J gene TRBJ2-3, with D unclear. The CDR3 extends over 16 amino acids. In germline, CDR1 is SEHNR, CDR2 FQNEAQ (reference sequence). Trimming removed 4 bases at V and 2 bases at J, with 16 bases between. CDR3 nucleotide sequence: TGTGCCAGCAGCTCTATTTTCCGCGCCCTCACAGATACGCAGTATTTT. Amino acids: CASSSIFRALTDTQYF.

This chain links TRBV4-3 with TRBJ2-1; no definite D call. Trimming shortened V by 8 bases and J by 0 bases, and 14 bases separated the two germline ends. The germline V gene has CDR1 LGHNA and CDR2 YSLEER. CDR3 size: 15 residues. CDR3 region: CASSEAFSSYNEQFF. The CDR3 DNA follows: TGCGCCAGCTCAGAAGCGTTCAGCTCCTACAATGAGCAGTTCTTC.

V usage is TRBV4-2 and J usage is TRBJ1-4, with 8 nucleotides matching TRBD1. CDR1 is LGHNA and CDR2 is YNFKEQ in the germline V gene. This CDR3 has 21 residues. The V segment lost 0 bases and the J segment 7 bases; nucleotides outside the gene matches: 22. The chain's CDR3 is CASSQEPSVASLTGASEKLFF. In DNA form, the CDR3 reads TGTGCCAGCAGCCAAGAACCGTCCGTGGCCTCCCTGACAGGGGCCAGTGAAAAACTGTTTTTT.

The chain carries TRBV27 and TRBJ2-1; TRBD2 aligns across 10 bases. Germline V gives CDR1 MNHEY, CDR2 SMNVEV (reference sequence). This CDR3 spans 14 amino acids. Unmatched junction bases numbered 5, after V lost 3 bases and J lost 9 bases. CDR3 coding DNA: TGTGCCAGCAGTTTTTCTAGCGGGAGTTTTGAGCAGTTCTTC. Protein product: CASSFSSGSFEQFF.

The V and J genes are TRBV30 and TRBJ1-6; D might be TRBD1 (5 bases). Germline assignment: CDR1 GTSNPN and CDR2 SVGIG (reference sequence). V gave up 7 bases and J gave up 7 bases, with 14 bases separating them. This CDR3 has 13 amino acids. CDR3 region: CASLTGSNSPLHF. The CDR3 DNA reads as TGTGCCTCATTAACAGGTTCAAATTCACCCCTCCACTTT.

This clone was observed a single time. V is TRBV5-6 and J is TRBJ2-2, with D uncertain. With 4 bases removed from V and 6 bases from J, the gap between germline ends came to 7 bases. Germline CDR1 and CDR2: SGHDT and YYEEEE. The CDR3 spans 12 residues. CDR3 sequence reads: CASSLFAGELFF. In DNA, the CDR3 is TGTGCCAGCAGCCTTTTTGCCGGGGAGCTGTTTTTT.

Of note for this clone: One end of the junction varies from germline; a read error may be responsible. This sequence joins TRBV6-1 and TRBJ2-7; 8 nucleotides agree with TRBD1. CDR3 length: 15 amino acids. CDR1 MNHNS and CDR2 SASEGT come from the germline V gene. The CDR3 region has the DNA TGTACCAGCAATTTTCGAGGGGACAGGTCCTACGAGCAGTACTTC. This encodes CTSNFRGDRSYEQYF.

The chain has TRBV4-1 and TRBJ2-7; 7 bases agree with TRBD1. The CDR3 is made up of 14 amino acids. Per the germline V gene, CDR1 is MGHRA and CDR2 is YSYEKL. J gave up 3 bases and V 0 bases, and 2 bases lay outside the gene matches. CDR3 residues: CASSQEQGIYEQYF. The CDR3 region has the DNA TGCGCCAGCAGCCAAGAACAGGGGATCTACGAGCAGTACTTC.

V is TRBV5-6 and J is TRBJ2-7; TRBD1 aligns across 8 bases. The V gene end was trimmed by 4 bases and the J gene end by 6 bases; junction bases not matched to a gene: 9. The CDR3 covers 14 residues. Germline lookup yields CDR1 SGHDT and CDR2 YYEEEE. This CDR3 reads CASSAQGGLAEQYF. The CDR3 DNA reads as TGTGCCAGCAGCGCACAGGGGGGCCTGGCCGAGCAGTACTTC. The full variable domain, in which reference TRBV5-6 and TRBJ2-7 provide the parts outside the CDR3, is DAGVTQSPTHLIKTRGQQVTLRCSPKSGHDTVSWYQQALGQGPQFIFQYYEEEERQRGNFPDRFSGHQFPNYSSELNVNALLLGDSALYLCASSAQGGLAEQYFGPGTRLTVT.

This chain joins TRBV6-6 and TRBJ2-7; TRBD2 is a possible D gene (6 bases). Trimming left V 6 bases short and J 2 bases short, with 17 bases between. This CDR3 is 15 amino acids long. Germline V CDR1 and CDR2: MNHNY, SVGAGI (reference sequence). CDR3 in DNA: TGTGCCAGCAGAGGTGCGGGGACGGCGGCCTACGAGCAGTACTTC. Amino acids: CASRGAGTAAYEQYF.

The rearrangement links TRBV9 to TRBJ2-6; the D gene is possibly TRBD1 (6 bases). With 3 bases removed from V and 3 bases from J, the gap between germline ends came to 16 bases. Germline V gene lookup returns CDR1 SGDLS and CDR2 YYNGEE. This CDR3 has 17 residues. The CDR3 DNA is TGTGCCAGCAGCGCTACAGGGAACTCTGGTGGGGCCAACGTCCTGACTTTC. Amino acid sequence: CASSATGNSGGANVLTF.

The chain recombines TRBV19 with TRBJ1-5; tentatively, D is TRBD1 (6 bases). CDR1 LNHDA and CDR2 SQIVND come from the germline V gene (reference sequence). V lost 3 bases to trimming and J lost 5 bases, with 8 bases between them. The CDR3 loop spans 13 amino acids. CDR3 in amino acids: CASSMDSYQPQHF. In DNA form, the CDR3 reads TGTGCCAGTAGTATGGACAGTTATCAGCCCCAGCATTTT.

Details on this clone: This CDR3 is also generated by other DNA sequences in the sample. The chain couples TRBV7-9 to TRBJ2-7; 7 bases line up with TRBD1. In germline, CDR1 is SEHNR, CDR2 FQNEAQ (reference sequence). The J segment lost 4 bases and the V segment lost 9 bases, leaving 12 bases of the junction unmatched. This CDR3 is built from 14 residues. In DNA, the CDR3 is TGTGCCAGTAGCAGCCGGGACAGCCCGTACGAGCAGTACTTC. Protein product: CASSSRDSPYEQYF.